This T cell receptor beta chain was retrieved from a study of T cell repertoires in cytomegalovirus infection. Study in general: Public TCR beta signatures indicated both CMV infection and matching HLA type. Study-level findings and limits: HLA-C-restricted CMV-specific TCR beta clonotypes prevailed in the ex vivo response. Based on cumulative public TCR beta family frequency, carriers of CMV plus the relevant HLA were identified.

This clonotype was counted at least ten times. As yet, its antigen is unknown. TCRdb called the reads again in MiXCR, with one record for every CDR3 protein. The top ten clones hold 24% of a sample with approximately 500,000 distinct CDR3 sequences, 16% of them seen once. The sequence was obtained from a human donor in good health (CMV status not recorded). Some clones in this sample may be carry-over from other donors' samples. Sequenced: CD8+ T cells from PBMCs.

CDR3 in DNA: TGTGCTAGTGGACTCTACTCAGAGTCCTACAATGAGCAGTTCTTC. Translation gives CASGLYSESYNEQFF. The chain links TRBV12-5 to TRBJ2-1; D call uncertain. Germline values: CDR1 LGHNT, CDR2 FRNRAP. Trimming cost V 6 bases and J 1 base, with 13 bases left between them. This CDR3 has 15 amino acids.